This TCR beta chain is from a study of blood T cell repertoires in COVID-19. As for the study in general: The cDNA or gDNA used as material had been derived from T cells, B-cell-depleted T cells, or PBMCs.

Data came from immunoSEQ multiplex PCR; TCRdb stores just in-frame clones and leaves some out. This sample has some 89,000 clones, with approximately 81% found just once. CDR3 length: 16 amino acids. Germline assignment: CDR1 SGHDT and CDR2 YYEEEE. The V gene lost 1 base and the J gene lost 0 bases, with 11 bases spanning the gap. Sequencing was done on a sample of peripheral blood. This clonotype was obtained from a man in his fifties or sixties with acute or convalescent COVID-19. The rearrangement links TRBV5-6 to TRBJ1-5; possibly TRBD1 for D (5 bases). In DNA, the CDR3 is TGTGCCAGCAGCTTGTTCGGGGGGACTAGCAATCAGCCCCAGCATTTT. Encoded protein: CASSLFGGTSNQPQHF. Complete variable domain (other parts from reference TRBV5-6 and TRBJ1-5): DAGVTQSPTHLIKTRGQQVTLRCSPKSGHDTVSWYQQALGQGPQFIFQYYEEEERQRGNFPDRFSGHQFPNYSSELNVNALLLGDSALYLCASSLFGGTSNQPQHFGDGTRLSIL.